These 10 T cell receptor beta chains came from one sample sequenced in a study of cytotoxic CD8 clonotypes in ibrutinib-treated CLL. Repertoires were generated with immunoSEQ multiplex PCR, while TCRdb's copy carries only in-frame clones and drops some. The sample shows approximately 23,000 clones, 75% of them seen only once. Sequencing used PBMCs, obtained before ibrutinib treatment. The receptors shown here come from a human donor with chronic lymphocytic leukemia.

This clone was recorded a few times. The chain carries TRBV4-1 and TRBJ1-1; the match to TRBD1 covers 11 bases. Trimming cost V 7 bases and J 5 bases; bases outside gene matches: 12. Germline CDR1 MGHRA, CDR2 YSYEKL. The CDR3 is made up of 16 amino acids. Here the CDR3 DNA reads TGCGCCAGCAACTTAGAGGGGACAGGGGGAAGTACTGAAGCTTTCTTT. Encoded protein: CASNLEGTGGSTEAFF.

Concerning this clone: The junction shows a germline mismatch at one end, possibly a read error. The CDR3 protein is CANSQTYEQYF. Here the CDR3 DNA reads TGTGCCAACAGCCAGACCTACGAGCAGTACTTC. This chain joins TRBV14 and TRBJ2-7; D is unclear. The germline CDR1 and CDR2 sequences are SGHDN and FVKESK. This CDR3 spans 11 amino acids.

This clone has a handful of counts. The chain recombines TRBV18 with TRBJ2-1; D unresolved. The germline V gene encodes CDR1 KGHSH and CDR2 LQKENI. V lost 1 base, J lost 6 bases, and 4 bases lay in between. CDR3 length: 12 residues. The CDR3 spells CASSPLGNEQFF. The DNA of the CDR3 is TGTGCCAGCTCACCACTGGGCAATGAGCAGTTCTTC.

This clone was recorded only once. The J gene is TRBJ2-7, the V gene TRBV6-5; D might be TRBD2 (6 bases). CDR1 MNHEY and CDR2 SVGAGI come from the germline V gene. Trimming removed 2 bases at V and 6 bases at J, with 14 bases between. The CDR3 spans 14 residues. The CDR3 nucleotides read TGTGCCAGCAGTTACCCCGCCAGGAGGGGCGAGCAGTACTTC. It codes for CASSYPARRGEQYF.

This clone was recorded only once. V is TRBV9 and J is TRBJ1-3; the D is unclear. Trimming left V 2 bases short and J 7 bases short, with 16 bases between. From germline, CDR1 is SGDLS and CDR2 YYNGEE. CDR3 size: 15 residues. CDR3 region: CASSVTQTPGNTIYF. The CDR3, as DNA: TGTGCCAGCAGCGTCACCCAGACCCCCGGGAACACCATATATTTT.

The V call is TRBV7-9, the J call TRBJ2-1, with D possibly being TRBD1 or TRBD2 (6 bases each). Looked up from germline, CDR1 is SEHNR and CDR2 is FQNEAQ (reference sequence). CDR3 size: 15 residues. V lost 5 bases and J 1 base, leaving 12 bases between the germline ends. The CDR3 nucleotides are TGTGCCAGCAGCCCGGAGGGGGGTTCCTACAATGAGCAGTTCTTC. Protein product: CASSPEGGSYNEQFF. Together with reference TRBV7-9 and TRBJ2-1, the CDR3 gives the full variable domain: DTGVSQNPRHKITKRGQNVTFRCDPISEHNRLYWYRQTLGQGPEFLTYFQNEAQLEKSRLLSDRFSAERPKGSFSTLEIQRTEQGDSAMYLCASSPEGGSYNEQFFGPGTRLTVL.

This clone is medium-sized within its sample. The CDR3 is CGTRPEGDSGELFF. CDR3 nucleotides: TGCGGCACCCGCCCTGAAGGGGACTCCGGGGAGCTGTTTTTT. The V and J genes are TRBV4-3 and TRBJ2-2, with a tentative D call TRBD2 (6 bases). Per germline, CDR1 LGHNA and CDR2 YSLEER. CDR3 length equals 14 residues.

This clone was recorded once. The rearrangement links TRBV5-1 to TRBJ2-3; a weak D match, TRBD2 (6 bases). V gave up 0 bases and J gave up 10 bases, with 12 bases separating them. The germline V gene encodes CDR1 SGHRS and CDR2 YFSETQ. This CDR3 is 13 amino acids long. CDR3 in amino acids: CASSLALGTAQYF. The CDR3 DNA sequence: TGCGCCAGCAGCTTGGCATTAGGGACTGCGCAGTATTTT.

The genes are TRBV5-1 and TRBJ1-5, with D unresolved. The CDR3 length is 15 residues. The germline CDR1 and CDR2 sequences are SGHRS and YFSETQ. Trimming took 5 bases from V and 3 from J, leaving 15 bases between them. The CDR3 DNA follows: TGCGCCAGCAGTCCTGATGGCGGCTACAATCAGCCCCAGCATTTT. Its protein is CASSPDGGYNQPQHF.

The chain joins TRBV30 to TRBJ2-7; the match to TRBD1 covers 9 bases. From germline, CDR1 is GTSNPN and CDR2 SVGIG (reference sequence). The CDR3 covers 13 residues. After removal of 3 bases from V and 2 bases from J, the junction contained 2 bases not matched to a gene. The CDR3 coding sequence is TGTGCCTGGAGGGGGACAGGGCCCTACGAGCAGTACTTC. It encodes CAWRGTGPYEQYF.